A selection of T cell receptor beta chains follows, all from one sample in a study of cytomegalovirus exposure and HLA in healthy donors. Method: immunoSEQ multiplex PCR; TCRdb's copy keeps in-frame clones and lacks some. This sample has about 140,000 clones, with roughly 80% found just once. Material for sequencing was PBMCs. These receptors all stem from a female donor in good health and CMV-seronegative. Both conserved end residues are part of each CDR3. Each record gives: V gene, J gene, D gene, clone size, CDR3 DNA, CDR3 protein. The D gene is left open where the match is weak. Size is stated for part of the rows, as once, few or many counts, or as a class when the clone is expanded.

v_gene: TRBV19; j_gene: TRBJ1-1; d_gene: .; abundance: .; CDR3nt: TGTGCCAGTAGTACCCCGACAGGAGATGGGACTGAAGCTTTCTTT; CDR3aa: CASSTPTGDGTEAFF
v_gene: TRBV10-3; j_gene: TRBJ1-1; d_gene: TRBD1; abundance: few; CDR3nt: TGTGCCACTTCGGAGGGACAGATAAACACTGAAGCTTTCTTT; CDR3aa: CATSEGQINTEAFF
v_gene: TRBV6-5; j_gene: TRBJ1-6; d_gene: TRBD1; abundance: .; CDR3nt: TGTGCCATCAGGGGGCCCCCGGATAATTCACCCCTCCACTTT; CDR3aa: CAIRGPPDNSPLHF
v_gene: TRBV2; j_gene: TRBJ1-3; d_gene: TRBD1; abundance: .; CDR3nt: TGTGCCAGCACCGAAATAACAGGGGTGTATGGAAACACCATATATTTT; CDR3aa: CASTEITGVYGNTIYF
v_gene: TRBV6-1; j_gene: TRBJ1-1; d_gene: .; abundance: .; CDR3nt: TGTGCCAGCAGAGACAGGATGAACACTGAAGCTTTCTTT; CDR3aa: CASRDRMNTEAFF
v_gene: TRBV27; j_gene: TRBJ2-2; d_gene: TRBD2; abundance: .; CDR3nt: TGTGCCAGCAGTCCAACTAGCGGAAGGACCGGGGAGCTGTTTTTT; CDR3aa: CASSPTSGRTGELFF
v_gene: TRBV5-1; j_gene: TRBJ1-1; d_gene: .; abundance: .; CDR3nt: TGCGCCAGCAGCTTGGCCGGGGTTTTGGAAGCTTTCTTT; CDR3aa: CASSLAGVLEAFF
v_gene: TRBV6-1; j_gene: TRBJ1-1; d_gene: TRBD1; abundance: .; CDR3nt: TGTGCCAGCAGTGAAGGGACAGGTCTGCAGGCTGAAGCTTTCTTT; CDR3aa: CASSEGTGLQAEAFF
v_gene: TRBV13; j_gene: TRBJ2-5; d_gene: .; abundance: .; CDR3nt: TGTGCCAGCAGCCCTTCCCAGGCAATCCAAGAGACCCAGTACTTC; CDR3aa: CASSPSQAIQETQYF
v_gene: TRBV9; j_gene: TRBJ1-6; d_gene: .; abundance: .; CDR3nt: TGTGCCAGCAGCGCCTCTTACGGGGTTGGGGACCTCCACTTT; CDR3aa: CASSASYGVGDLHF
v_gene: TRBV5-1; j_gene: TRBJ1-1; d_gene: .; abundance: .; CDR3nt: TGCGCCAGCAGCCCTGAGCGGGTGCGTGAAGCTTTCTTT; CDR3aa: CASSPERVREAFF
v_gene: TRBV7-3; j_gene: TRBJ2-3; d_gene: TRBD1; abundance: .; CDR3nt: TGTGCCAGCAGCCTCCACCGGACAGGACTTTCAGATACGCAGTATTTT; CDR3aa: CASSLHRTGLSDTQYF
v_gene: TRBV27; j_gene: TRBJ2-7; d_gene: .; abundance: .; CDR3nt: TGTGCCAGCAGTTTATCTCGGGTAAGCGAGCAGTACTTC; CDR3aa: CASSLSRVSEQYF
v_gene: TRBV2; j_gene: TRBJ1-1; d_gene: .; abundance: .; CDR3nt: TGTGCCAGCAGCTCGAACACTGAAGCTTTCTTT; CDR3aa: CASSSNTEAFF
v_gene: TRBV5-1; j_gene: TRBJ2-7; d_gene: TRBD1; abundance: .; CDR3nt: TGCGCCAGCAGCTTTCCCGGGACAGGAGGGAACGAGCAGTACTTC; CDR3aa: CASSFPGTGGNEQYF
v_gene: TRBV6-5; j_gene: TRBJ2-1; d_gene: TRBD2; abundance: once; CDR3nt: TGTGCCAGCAGTTACGGGCGGGAGGGGGACAATGAGCAGTTCTTC; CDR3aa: CASSYGREGDNEQFF
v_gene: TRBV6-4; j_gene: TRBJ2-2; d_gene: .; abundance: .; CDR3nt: TGTGCCAGCAGTTCTGCCAGTGACACCGGGGAGCTGTTTTTT; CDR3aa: CASSSASDTGELFF
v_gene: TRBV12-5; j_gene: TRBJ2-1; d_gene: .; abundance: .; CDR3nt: TGTGCTAGTGGTTTCTCAGGGGGGCCTATGTACAATGAGCAGTTCTTC; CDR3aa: CASGFSGGPMYNEQFF
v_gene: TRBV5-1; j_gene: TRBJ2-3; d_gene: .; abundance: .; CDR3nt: TGCGCCAGCAGCTTGCGGGGAGTGGGCACAGATACGCAGTATTTT; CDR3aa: CASSLRGVGTDTQYF
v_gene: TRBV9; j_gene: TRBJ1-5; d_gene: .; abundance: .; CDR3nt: TGTGCCAGCAGCGTTGGGGGGGCTGGCAATCAGCCCCAGCATTTT; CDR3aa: CASSVGGAGNQPQHF
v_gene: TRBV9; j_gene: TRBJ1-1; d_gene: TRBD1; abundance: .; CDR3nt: TGTGCCAGCATCCCCAGGAGGGGACAGTTGAACACTGAAGCTTTCTTT; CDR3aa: CASIPRRGQLNTEAFF
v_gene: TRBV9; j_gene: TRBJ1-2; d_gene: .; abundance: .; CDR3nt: TGTGCCAGCAGCCGAGACAGGAACTATGGCTACACCTTC; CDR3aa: CASSRDRNYGYTF
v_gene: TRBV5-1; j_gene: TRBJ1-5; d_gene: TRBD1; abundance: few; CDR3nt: TGCGCCAGCAGCGGAGGGGGCGCGGGTCAGCCCCAGCATTTT; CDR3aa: CASSGGGAGQPQHF
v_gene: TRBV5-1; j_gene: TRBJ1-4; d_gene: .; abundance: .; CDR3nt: TGCGCCAGCAGCTTGGGACTGCAAAATGAAAAACTGTTTTTT; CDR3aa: CASSLGLQNEKLFF
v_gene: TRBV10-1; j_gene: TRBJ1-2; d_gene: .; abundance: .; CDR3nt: TGCGCCAGCAGTGAATCAGCGAACTATGGCTACACCTTC; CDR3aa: CASSESANYGYTF
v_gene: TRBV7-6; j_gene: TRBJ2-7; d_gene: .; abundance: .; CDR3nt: TGTGCCAGCAGCCCAGGCGGGCAACCCTACGAGCAGTACTTC; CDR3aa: CASSPGGQPYEQYF
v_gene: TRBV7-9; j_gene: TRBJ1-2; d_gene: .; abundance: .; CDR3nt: TGTGCCAGCAGCTTAGTCTTTAGGGACGGACAGAACTATGGCTACACCTTC; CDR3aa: CASSLVFRDGQNYGYTF
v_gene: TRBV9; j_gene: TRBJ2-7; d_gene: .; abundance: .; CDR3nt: TGTGCCAGCAGCGCGAATTCGGGACTCAGCTACGAGCAGTACTTC; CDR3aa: CASSANSGLSYEQYF
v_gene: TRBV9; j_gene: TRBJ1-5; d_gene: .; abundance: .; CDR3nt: TGTGCCAGCAGCGTAGATGAGGGCGCTCAGCCCCAGCATTTT; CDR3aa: CASSVDEGAQPQHF
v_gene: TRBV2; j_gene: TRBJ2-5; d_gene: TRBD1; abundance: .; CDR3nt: TGTGCCACCACTCAAGCAGGGGGATTCGGAGAGACCCAGTACTTC; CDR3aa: CATTQAGGFGETQYF
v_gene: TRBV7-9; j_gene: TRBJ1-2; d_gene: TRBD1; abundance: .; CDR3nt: TGTGCCAGCACGGGAGGGACAGGGTCGTTATGGTATGGCTACACCTTC; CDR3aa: CASTGGTGSLWYGYTF
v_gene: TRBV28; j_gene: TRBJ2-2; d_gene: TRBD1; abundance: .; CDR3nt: TGTGCCAGCAGTACCCCGACAGGGGCGAACACCGGGGAGCTGTTTTTT; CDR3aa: CASSTPTGANTGELFF
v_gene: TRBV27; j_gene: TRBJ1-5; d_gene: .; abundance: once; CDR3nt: TGTGCCAGCAGTTTATCGAGTAGCAATCAGCCCCAGCATTTT; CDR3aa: CASSLSSSNQPQHF
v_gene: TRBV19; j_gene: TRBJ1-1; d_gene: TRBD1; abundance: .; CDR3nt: TGTGCCAGTAGTACCGACAGGGTACAGAACACTGAAGCTTTCTTT; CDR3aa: CASSTDRVQNTEAFF
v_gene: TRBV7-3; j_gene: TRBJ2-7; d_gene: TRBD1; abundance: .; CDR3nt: TGTGCCAGCAGGGCCCCAGGGGGCAACGAGCAGTACTTC; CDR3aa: CASRAPGGNEQYF
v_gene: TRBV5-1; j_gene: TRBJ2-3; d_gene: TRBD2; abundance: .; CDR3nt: TGCGCCAGCAGCTTGGGACTAGCGGGCACAGATACGCAGTATTTT; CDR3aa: CASSLGLAGTDTQYF
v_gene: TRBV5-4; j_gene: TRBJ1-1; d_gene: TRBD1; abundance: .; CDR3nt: TGTGCCAGCAGCCCAGCGACAGGGGTCGGGACTGAAGCTTTCTTT; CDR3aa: CASSPATGVGTEAFF
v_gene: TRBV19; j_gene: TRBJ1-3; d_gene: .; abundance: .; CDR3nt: TGTGCCAGTAGTATTCTTCCAGGGCCCGGAAACACCATATATTTT; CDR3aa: CASSILPGPGNTIYF
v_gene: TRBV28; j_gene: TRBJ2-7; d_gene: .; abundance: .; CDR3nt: TGTGCCAGCGTAGACAGGACCTACGAGCAGTACTTC; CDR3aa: CASVDRTYEQYF
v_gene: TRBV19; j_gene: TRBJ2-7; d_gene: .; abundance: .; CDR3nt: TGTGCCAGTAGTATTAGGACAGCCTACGAGCAGTACTTC; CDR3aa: CASSIRTAYEQYF
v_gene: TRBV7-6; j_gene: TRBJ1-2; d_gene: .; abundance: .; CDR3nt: TGTGCCAGCAGCTTAACGGACAGCCTCCCACCCCGGGAGGGCCTTAACTATGGCTACACCTTC; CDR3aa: CASSLTDSLPPREGLNYGYTF
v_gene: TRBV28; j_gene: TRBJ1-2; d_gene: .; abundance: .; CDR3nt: TGTGCCAGCACCACTGGGGGCAGAGAGAACTATGGCTACACCTTC; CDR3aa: CASTTGGRENYGYTF
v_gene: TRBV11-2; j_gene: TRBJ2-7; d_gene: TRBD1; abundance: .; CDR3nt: TGTGCCAGCAGCCCCTCGGGGACAGGGTGGCACGAGCAGTACTTC; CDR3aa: CASSPSGTGWHEQYF
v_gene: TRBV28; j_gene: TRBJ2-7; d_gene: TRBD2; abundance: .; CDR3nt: TGTGCCAGCAGTCCACCAACACTAGCGGGAGCGGGAGAGCAGTACTTC; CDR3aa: CASSPPTLAGAGEQYF